Shown below are 23 T cell receptor beta chains from a single sample sequenced in a study of blood T cell repertoires in COVID-19. Profiling relied on immunoSEQ multiplex PCR, and the TCRdb table lists in-frame clones only, not all of them. This sample yields 210,000 or so clones, of which approximately 91% are seen a single time; less than 3.5% belongs to the top ten. Sequenced: peripheral blood. Source of these receptors: a woman aged 55-69 years with acute or convalescent COVID-19.

J is TRBJ1-4 and V is TRBV24-1; tentatively, D is TRBD1 (5 bases). The germline CDR1 and CDR2 sequences are KGHDR and SFDVKD. V dropped 9 bases and J dropped 4 bases, with 11 bases sitting between them. The length of the CDR3 is 13 residues. DNA of the CDR3: TGTGCCACCTCGACAGTCAATAATGAAAAACTGTTTTTT. Residues: CATSTVNNEKLFF.

This clone has just one count. The J gene is TRBJ2-2, the V gene TRBV9, with TRBD2 identical over 7 bases. This CDR3 region has 15 residues. Germline V lookup: CDR1 SGDLS, CDR2 YYNGEE. V lost 2 bases to trimming and J lost 4 bases; unmatched junction nucleotides: 5. The CDR3 spells CASSVGRELTGELFF. The CDR3, as DNA: TGTGCCAGCAGCGTCGGGCGGGAGCTCACCGGGGAGCTGTTTTTT.

This clone has more than one count but fewer than ten. The rearrangement links TRBV24-1 to TRBJ2-7; weak D call: TRBD1 (5 bases). CDR3 length: 13 residues. V lost 7 bases and J 1 base, leaving 10 bases between the germline ends. From germline, CDR1 is KGHDR and CDR2 SFDVKD. CDR3 region: CATRSRDSYEQYF. CDR3 DNA sequence: TGTGCCACCAGGAGCAGGGATTCCTACGAGCAGTACTTC.

The J gene is TRBJ1-2, the V gene TRBV5-6, with a possible D match to TRBD1 (5 bases). Looked up from germline, CDR1 is SGHDT and CDR2 is YYEEEE. The CDR3 runs to 13 residues. Deletions cut 4 bases from V and 6 bases from J, with 13 bases between. CDR3 coding DNA: TGTGCCAGCAGCGCAGGGAATCGCGATGGCTACACCTTC. It encodes CASSAGNRDGYTF.

This chain joins TRBV5-1 and TRBJ1-2, with 8 nucleotides matching TRBD1. J gave up 2 bases and V 4 bases, and 4 bases lay outside the gene matches. CDR1 and CDR2 from the germline V gene are SGHRS and YFSETQ. The CDR3 sequence is 14 residues long. CDR3 in amino acids: CASSARDRNYGYTF. Written as DNA, the CDR3 is TGCGCCAGCAGCGCCCGGGACAGGAACTATGGCTACACCTTC.

The chain carries TRBV19 and TRBJ2-5; unclear D gene. The CDR3 runs to 14 residues. V shed 3 bases and J shed 1 base, with 9 bases lying between them. CDR1 is LNHDA and CDR2 is SQIVND in the germline V gene (reference sequence). In DNA, the CDR3 is TGTGCCAGTAGTATGCACCTCAGCCAAGAGACCCAGTACTTC. This codes for CASSMHLSQETQYF. Variable domain in full (rest from reference TRBV19 and TRBJ2-5): DGGITQSPKYLFRKEGQNVTLSCEQNLNHDAMYWYRQDPGQGLRLIYYSQIVNDFQKGDIAEGYSVSREKKESFPLTVTSAQKNPTAFYLCASSMHLSQETQYFGPGTRLLVL.

The chain employs TRBV27 and TRBJ1-6, with 7 bases matching TRBD1. Germline V CDR1 and CDR2: MNHEY, SMNVEV (reference sequence). With 5 bases clipped from V and 7 bases from J, the junction kept 8 bases outside the gene matches. This CDR3 contains 15 residues. The CDR3 nucleotides read TGTGCCAGCAGTAGAAAAGACAGGGTGAATTCACCCCTCCACTTT. Amino acid sequence: CASSRKDRVNSPLHF.

This clone is a singleton in its sample. This chain connects TRBV11-2 to TRBJ2-2; D is possibly TRBD1 (6 bases). V was trimmed by 2 bases and J by 5 bases, leaving 12 bases between them. Germline assignment: CDR1 SGHAT and CDR2 FQNNGV. The CDR3 is made up of 15 amino acids. The DNA for the CDR3 is TGTGCCAGCAGCTTAAGGGGGACCACGACCGGGGAGCTGTTTTTT. Amino acid sequence: CASSLRGTTTGELFF.

This CDR3 is CASSPTGGPGNEQFF. The CDR3 coding sequence is TGTGCCAGCTCACCAACGGGAGGGCCGGGCAATGAGCAGTTCTTC. The rearrangement joins TRBV18 to TRBJ2-1; the match to TRBD2 covers 8 bases. The CDR3 totals 15 residues. Germline V gene sequence: CDR1 KGHSH, CDR2 LQKENI. Trimming removed 2 bases from V and 6 bases from J; junction bases left unmatched: 6.

The rearrangement uses TRBV11-3 and TRBJ2-7; perhaps TRBD2 as D (6 bases). The V gene's germline CDR1 is SGHNT and CDR2 YENEEA. Trimming left V 1 base short and J 9 bases short, with 19 bases between. The CDR3 has 15 residues. Written as DNA, the CDR3 is TGTGCCAGCAGCTTAGGCGGAGGGTCCCGATGGGTGCAGTACTTC. Translating gives CASSLGGGSRWVQYF.

The genes are TRBV10-3 and TRBJ2-1; TRBD2 aligns across 7 bases. The trim removed 4 bases at V and 5 bases at J, leaving 23 bases unmatched. The CDR3 sequence is 20 residues long. The germline V gene encodes CDR1 ENHRY and CDR2 SYGVKD. The CDR3 coding sequence is TGTGCCATCAGTGGGGAAGTAGCGGGCCCTTTAATTGTTGAAAACAATGAGCAGTTCTTC. Encoded protein: CAISGEVAGPLIVENNEQFF.

The chain employs TRBV18 and TRBJ1-1, with D perhaps matching TRBD1 (5 bases). The germline gives CDR1 KGHSH, CDR2 LQKENI. V was pared by 6 bases and J by 4 bases, with 12 bases between. This CDR3 is built from 13 residues. CDR3 nucleotide sequence: TGTGCCAGCTCGACAGCGGGGGGCACTGAAGCTTTCTTT. This translates into CASSTAGGTEAFF.

The chain is built from TRBV19 and TRBJ1-6; 8 bases align to TRBD1. CDR1 LNHDA and CDR2 SQIVND come from the germline V gene (reference sequence). J was trimmed by 7 bases and V by 5 bases; bases with no gene match: 7. The CDR3 spans 15 residues. The DNA of the CDR3 is TGTGCCAGTAGTGTTCAGGGGGCTAACAATTCACCCCTCCACTTT. Translation: CASSVQGANNSPLHF. Full variable domain (missing parts from reference TRBV19 and TRBJ1-6): DGGITQSPKYLFRKEGQNVTLSCEQNLNHDAMYWYRQDPGQGLRLIYYSQIVNDFQKGDIAEGYSVSREKKESFPLTVTSAQKNPTAFYLCASSVQGANNSPLHFGNGTRLTVT.

V is TRBV5-1 and J is TRBJ2-6; D might be TRBD1 (6 bases). The CDR3 consists of 18 residues. V lost 0 bases, J lost 0 bases, and 13 bases lay in between. Germline V gives CDR1 SGHRS, CDR2 YFSETQ. CDR3 DNA: TGCGCCAGCAGCTTGGTCCCGGACAGAGCCTCTGGGGCCAACGTCCTGACTTTC. Its protein is CASSLVPDRASGANVLTF.

The chain couples TRBV9 to TRBJ2-3; perhaps TRBD1 as D (6 bases). Per germline, CDR1 SGDLS and CDR2 YYNGEE. The V gene lost 3 bases and the J gene lost 2 bases, with 13 bases spanning the gap. CDR3 length equals 15 residues. CDR3 in DNA: TGTGCCAGCAGCGGGTTTAGGACAGACACAGATACGCAGTATTTT. It specifies CASSGFRTDTDTQYF.

The J gene is TRBJ1-3, the V gene TRBV27, with D unresolved. Per the germline V gene, CDR1 is MNHEY and CDR2 is SMNVEV (reference sequence). This CDR3 is 14 amino acids long. V lost 3 bases to trimming and J lost 0 bases, with 6 bases between them. The CDR3 DNA reads as TGTGCCAGCAGTTTCGCCGGCTCTGGAAACACCATATATTTT. Translating it yields CASSFAGSGNTIYF.

This rearrangement joins TRBV19 to TRBJ1-1; tentative D call: TRBD1 (5 bases). V gave up 3 bases and J gave up 10 bases, with 12 bases separating them. Germline CDR1 is LNHDA and CDR2 is SQIVND (reference sequence). The CDR3 is made up of 12 amino acids. CDR3: CASSISAGRAFF. CDR3 sequence (DNA): TGTGCCAGTAGTATTTCGGCAGGGCGAGCTTTCTTT.

The genes are TRBV3-1 (or the pseudogene TRBV3-2) and TRBJ1-5; TRBD1 matches at 9 bases. J gave up 4 bases and V 3 bases, and 4 bases lay outside the gene matches. The CDR3 loop spans 15 amino acids. Germline loops: CDR1 LGHDT, CDR2 YNNKEL (reference sequence). CDR3 nucleotides: TGTGCCAGCAGCCACCGGGGGACAGGGAATCAGCCCCAGCATTTT. Amino acid sequence: CASSHRGTGNQPQHF.

This clone was counted a few times. This rearrangement joins TRBV2 to TRBJ1-1, with a weak D call TRBD1 (6 bases). The CDR3 loop spans 13 amino acids. Germline CDR1 reads SNHLY; CDR2 reads FYNNEI. V lost 4 bases to trimming and J lost 2 bases, with 8 bases between them. CDR3 region: CASSGTANTEAFF. CDR3 nucleotide sequence: TGTGCCAGCAGTGGGACAGCAAACACTGAAGCTTTCTTT.

The V gene is TRBV7-7, the J gene TRBJ2-3; TRBD2 matches 15 bases. CDR1 and CDR2 from the germline V gene are SSHAT and FNYEAQ (reference sequence). The CDR3 loop spans 14 amino acids. The CDR3 coding sequence is TGTGCTAGCGGACTAGCGGGGGGGCCAGATACGCAGTATTTT. Translating it yields CASGLAGGPDTQYF. The full variable domain, in which reference TRBV7-7 and TRBJ2-3 provide the parts outside the CDR3, is GAGVSQSPRYKVTKRGQDVTLRCDPISSHATLYWYQQALGQGPEFLTYFNYEAQPDKSGLPSDRFSAERPEGSISTLTIQRTEQRDSAMYRCASGLAGGPDTQYFGPGTRLTVL.

The sample holds one count of this clone. The chain is built from TRBV14 and TRBJ2-4; D not certain. Germline V gene data show CDR1 as SGHDN and CDR2 as FVKESK. This CDR3 has 14 residues. V was pared by 0 bases and J by 3 bases, with 6 bases between. The CDR3 nucleotides read TGTGCCAGCAGCCAAGATTTAGTCAAAAACATTCAGTACTTC. It specifies CASSQDLVKNIQYF.

The chain has TRBV11-2 and TRBJ2-7; 9 nucleotides line up with TRBD1. CDR1 SGHAT and CDR2 FQNNGV come from the germline V gene. V shed 3 bases, J shed 6 bases, and the junction held 9 bases outside the gene matches. The CDR3 has 15 residues. CDR3 DNA: TGTGCCAGCAGCTTTCCGGGACAGGGCTTCCTCGAGCAGTACTTC. This translates into CASSFPGQGFLEQYF.

The chain joins TRBV7-2 to TRBJ1-2, with a tentative D call TRBD1 (6 bases). This CDR3 contains 16 residues. CDR1 is SGHTA and CDR2 is FQGNSA in the germline V gene. V lost 2 bases and J lost 0, with 13 bases in between. The CDR3 sequence is CASSLYPGQSNYGYTF. DNA for the CDR3: TGTGCCAGCAGCTTATACCCCGGACAGTCTAACTATGGCTACACCTTC. Based on the CDR3 plus reference TRBV7-2 and TRBJ1-2, the full variable domain is GAGVSQSPSNKVTEKGKDVELRCDPISGHTALYWYRQSLGQGLEFLIYFQGNSAPDKSGLPSDRFSAERTGGSVSTLTIQRTQQEDSAVYLCASSLYPGQSNYGYTFGSGTRLTVV.